The 11 T cell receptor beta chains in this list originate from one sample, sequenced in a study of T cells in Graves' hyperthyroidism and ophthalmopathy. Authors of the study amplified TCR beta CDR3 regions from RNA transcripts. The primer set for the first-round RT-PCR of the TCR CDR3 was HTBI. Using its own MiXCR run on the multiplex PCR reads, TCRdb lists one record per CDR3 protein. This table holds about 320,000 distinct CDR3 sequences, about 15% found once. Specimen: blood. These receptors were collected from a man aged 25-45 years with Graves' hyperthyroidism.

This sequence joins TRBV4-1 and TRBJ1-5; 8 bases line up with TRBD1. Germline V gene data show CDR1 as MGHRA and CDR2 as YSYEKL. CDR3 length: 16 residues. Trimming at V came to 4 bases and at J to 3 bases, leaving 8 bases not matched to a gene. The CDR3: CASSRGQGPYNQPQHF. DNA of the CDR3: TGCGCCAGCAGCCGAGGACAGGGTCCTTACAATCAGCCCCAGCATTTT.

This clonotype has ten or more counts. The J gene is TRBJ2-3, the V gene TRBV5-1, with a possible D match to TRBD2 (6 bases). There are 16 residues in the CDR3. Trimming cost V 4 bases and J 3 bases, with 18 bases left between them. The germline V gene encodes CDR1 SGHRS and CDR2 YFSETQ. For the CDR3, the DNA is TGCGCCAGCAGCCCCCTGGCGTCAGGGAGGACAGATACGCAGTATTTT. Amino acids: CASSPLASGRTDTQYF. The full variable domain, with the rest looked up from reference TRBV5-1 and TRBJ2-3, is KAGVTQTPRYLIKTRGQQVTLSCSPISGHRSVSWYQQTPGQGLQFLFEYFSETQRNKGNFPGRFSGRQFSNSRSEMNVSTLELGDSALYLCASSPLASGRTDTQYFGPGTRLTVL.

The sample holds a few counts of this clonotype. A much larger clone differs by one base, so this may be a read error. This sequence joins TRBV27 and TRBJ2-1, with TRBD2 identical over 9 bases. From germline, CDR1 is MNHEY and CDR2 SMNVEV (reference sequence). This CDR3 region has 16 residues. CDR3 loop: CASSPHGGRANNGQFF. The CDR3 DNA reads as TGTGCCAGCAGTCCCCATGGCGGGAGGGCCAACAATGGGCAGTTCTTC.

V gene TRBV20-1 combines with J gene TRBJ2-7; 11 bases agree with TRBD2. The germline V gene has CDR1 DFQATT and CDR2 SNEGSKA (reference sequence). The CDR3 totals 15 residues. After removal of 5 bases from V and 2 bases from J, the junction contained 8 bases not matched to a gene. The CDR3 DNA follows: TGCAGTGCTTTACCCCTAGCGGGAGGTCCCTACGAGCAGTACTTC. The encoded protein is CSALPLAGGPYEQYF.

This clonotype has a count of ten or more. The chain combines TRBV18 with TRBJ1-5, with D hard to call. V was trimmed by 5 bases and J by 0 bases, leaving 11 bases between them. The CDR3 totals 15 residues. From germline, CDR1 is KGHSH and CDR2 LQKENI. In DNA, the CDR3 is TGTGCCAGCTCATTGAGCATCACTAGCAATCAGCCCCAGCATTTT. Its protein product is CASSLSITSNQPQHF. Based on the CDR3 plus reference TRBV18 and TRBJ1-5, the full variable domain is NAGVMQNPRHLVRRRGQEARLRCSPMKGHSHVYWYRQLPEEGLKFMVYLQKENIIDESGMPKERFSAEFPKEGPSILRIQQVVRGDSAAYFCASSLSITSNQPQHFGDGTRLSIL.

The chain employs TRBV7-9 and TRBJ1-2; a possible D gene is TRBD1 (5 bases). Germline-derived CDR1 and CDR2 are SEHNR and FQNEAQ (reference sequence). This CDR3 region has 13 residues. Trimming pared 6 bases from V and 4 bases from J, leaving 12 bases between. The CDR3: CASSVGDGYGYTF. As DNA, the CDR3 is TGTGCCAGCAGTGTAGGGGATGGCTATGGCTACACCTTC. The full variable domain, with the rest looked up from reference TRBV7-9 and TRBJ1-2, is DTGVSQNPRHKITKRGQNVTFRCDPISEHNRLYWYRQTLGQGPEFLTYFQNEAQLEKSRLLSDRFSAERPKGSFSTLEIQRTEQGDSAMYLCASSVGDGYGYTFGSGTRLTVV.

In this sample, this clonotype turned up many times. CDR3 sequence (DNA): TGCAGTGCTAATGACAATTCCCAGTACAATGAGCAGTTCTTC. Protein: CSANDNSQYNEQFF. The rearrangement uses TRBV20-1 and TRBJ2-1; D is unclear. Per germline, CDR1 DFQATT and CDR2 SNEGSKA (reference sequence). The ends were cut back, 4 bases at V and 4 bases at J, with 14 bases in the middle. This CDR3 region has 14 residues.

This clonotype occurred many times. This chain links TRBV7-8 with TRBJ2-3; D uncertain. The CDR3 is 16 residues long. Trimming left V 5 bases short and J 1 base short, with 16 bases between. The germline V gene encodes CDR1 SGHVS and CDR2 FQNEAQ. Here the CDR3 DNA reads TGTGCCAGCAGCATCCGGGCGATACGGGGCACAGATACGCAGTATTTT. Translated: CASSIRAIRGTDTQYF.

This clonotype came up a few times. V gene TRBV15 combines with J gene TRBJ2-5; 8 positions agree with TRBD1. From germline, CDR1 is LNHNV and CDR2 YYDKDF (reference sequence). V trimming: 3 bases; J trimming: 5 bases; junction bases outside the gene matches: 23. The CDR3 length is 20 residues. In nucleotides, the CDR3 is TGTGCCACCAGCAGGGAGACAGGGGAAGGGGCCTTCTTTGGTGGGGAGACCCAGTACTTC. Translating gives CATSRETGEGAFFGGETQYF.

The chain carries TRBV12-3 or TRBV12-4 and TRBJ2-1; weak D call: TRBD1 (6 bases). The CDR3 consists of 15 residues. Trimming removed 2 bases at V and 3 bases at J, with 11 bases between. In DNA, the CDR3 is TGTGCCAGCAGTTTAACCTTGGACAGCTACAATGAGCAGTTCTTC. Translated: CASSLTLDSYNEQFF.

This clonotype was seen ten or more times. The chain uses TRBV28 and TRBJ2-3; no definite D call. Looked up from germline, CDR1 is MDHEN and CDR2 is SYDVKM. With 2 bases removed from V and 0 bases from J, the gap between germline ends came to 3 bases. CDR3 length: 13 amino acids. In DNA, the CDR3 is TGTGCCAGCAGTTTACAGAGCACAGATACGCAGTATTTT. Encoded protein: CASSLQSTDTQYF.